This TCR beta chain was recorded in a study of blood T cell repertoires in COVID-19. Study context: Researchers got acute and convalescent COVID-19 samples from the United States, Italy and Spain.

TCRdb's table, derived via immunoSEQ multiplex PCR, lists solely in-frame clones and lacks some. The sample records approximately 240,000 clones, about 88% being singletons. V dropped 4 bases and J dropped 4 bases, with 17 bases sitting between them. Germline loops: CDR1 SGHTA, CDR2 FQGNSA. The CDR3 loop spans 17 amino acids. Sequencing was done on a sample of peripheral blood. The rearrangement uses TRBV7-2 and TRBJ2-6; D gene uncertain. The source is a woman between 40 and 55 years old who had recovered from COVID-19. This CDR3 reads CASSSSPLGAGANVLTF. The CDR3 DNA reads TGTGCCAGCAGCTCCTCCCCCCTAGGCGCCGGGGCCAACGTCCTGACTTTC.